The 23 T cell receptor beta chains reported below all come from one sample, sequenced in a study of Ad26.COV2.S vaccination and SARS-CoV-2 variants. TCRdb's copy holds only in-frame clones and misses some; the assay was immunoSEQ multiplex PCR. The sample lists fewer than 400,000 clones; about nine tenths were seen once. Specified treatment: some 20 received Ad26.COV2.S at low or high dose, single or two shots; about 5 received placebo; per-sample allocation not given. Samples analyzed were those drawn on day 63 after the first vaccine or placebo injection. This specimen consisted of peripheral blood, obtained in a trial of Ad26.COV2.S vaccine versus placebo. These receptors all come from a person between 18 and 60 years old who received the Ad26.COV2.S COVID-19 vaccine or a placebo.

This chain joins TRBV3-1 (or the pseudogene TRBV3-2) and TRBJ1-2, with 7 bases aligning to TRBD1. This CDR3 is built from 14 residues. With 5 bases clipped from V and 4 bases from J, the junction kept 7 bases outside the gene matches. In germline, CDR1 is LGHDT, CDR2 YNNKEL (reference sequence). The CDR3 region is CASSLTGTAYGYTF. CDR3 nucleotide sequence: TGTGCCAGCAGCTTAACCGGGACAGCCTATGGCTACACCTTC.

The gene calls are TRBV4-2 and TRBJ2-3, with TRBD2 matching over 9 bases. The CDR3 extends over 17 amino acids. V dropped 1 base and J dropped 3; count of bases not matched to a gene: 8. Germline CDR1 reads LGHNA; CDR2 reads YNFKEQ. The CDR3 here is CASSQGGGGARTDTQYF. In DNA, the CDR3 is TGTGCCAGCAGCCAAGGTGGCGGGGGGGCTAGAACAGATACGCAGTATTTT.

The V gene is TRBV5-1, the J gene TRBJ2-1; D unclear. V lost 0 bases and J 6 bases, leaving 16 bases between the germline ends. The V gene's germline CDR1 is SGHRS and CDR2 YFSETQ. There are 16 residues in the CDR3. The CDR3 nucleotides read TGCGCCAGCAGCTTGGAGGGAAACCCAATAGGCAATGAGCAGTTCTTC. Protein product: CASSLEGNPIGNEQFF.

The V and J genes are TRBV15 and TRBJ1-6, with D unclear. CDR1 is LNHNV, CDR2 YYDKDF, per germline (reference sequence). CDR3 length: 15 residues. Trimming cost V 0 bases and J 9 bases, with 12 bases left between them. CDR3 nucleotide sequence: TGTGCCACCAGCAGAGATCAGGAACGCGTTTCACCCCTCCACTTT. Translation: CATSRDQERVSPLHF.

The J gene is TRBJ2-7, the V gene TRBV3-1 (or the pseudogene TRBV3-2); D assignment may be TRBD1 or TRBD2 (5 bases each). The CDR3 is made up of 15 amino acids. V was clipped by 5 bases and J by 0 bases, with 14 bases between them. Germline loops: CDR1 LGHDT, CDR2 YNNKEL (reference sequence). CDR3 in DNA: TGTGCCAGCAGCATTGGGCTAGGGACCTCCTACGAGCAGTACTTC. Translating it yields CASSIGLGTSYEQYF.

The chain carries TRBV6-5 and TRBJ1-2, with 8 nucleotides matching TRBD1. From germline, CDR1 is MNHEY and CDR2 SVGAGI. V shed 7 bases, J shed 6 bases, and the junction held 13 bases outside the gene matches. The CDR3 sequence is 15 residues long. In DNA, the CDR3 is TGTGCCAGCACCGATAGGACAGGGACGTTGGATGGCTACACCTTC. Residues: CASTDRTGTLDGYTF.

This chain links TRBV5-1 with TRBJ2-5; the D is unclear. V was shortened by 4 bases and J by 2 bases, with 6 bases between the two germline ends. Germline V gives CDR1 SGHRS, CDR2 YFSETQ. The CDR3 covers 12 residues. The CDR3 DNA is TGCGCCAGCAGCGCTGGACAAGAGACCCAGTACTTC. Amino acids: CASSAGQETQYF.

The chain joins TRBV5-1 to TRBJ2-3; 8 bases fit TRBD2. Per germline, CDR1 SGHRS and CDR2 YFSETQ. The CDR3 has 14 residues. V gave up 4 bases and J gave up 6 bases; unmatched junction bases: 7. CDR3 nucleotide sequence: TGCGCCAGCAGCGGAAGACTAGCGACCGATACGCAGTATTTT. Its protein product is CASSGRLATDTQYF.

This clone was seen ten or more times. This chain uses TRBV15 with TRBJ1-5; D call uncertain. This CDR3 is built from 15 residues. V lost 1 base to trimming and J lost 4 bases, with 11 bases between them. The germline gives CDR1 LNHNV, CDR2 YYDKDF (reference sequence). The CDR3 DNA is TGTGCCACCAGCAGAGCGCGAATTGGGAATCAGCCCCAGCATTTT. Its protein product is CATSRARIGNQPQHF.

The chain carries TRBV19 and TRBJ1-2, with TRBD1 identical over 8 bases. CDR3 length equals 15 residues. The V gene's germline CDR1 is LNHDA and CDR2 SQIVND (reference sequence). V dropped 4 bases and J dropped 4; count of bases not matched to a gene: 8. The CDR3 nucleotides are TGTGCCAGTAGTACGCAGGGGGCGCAGGTCTATGGCTACACCTTC. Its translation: CASSTQGAQVYGYTF.

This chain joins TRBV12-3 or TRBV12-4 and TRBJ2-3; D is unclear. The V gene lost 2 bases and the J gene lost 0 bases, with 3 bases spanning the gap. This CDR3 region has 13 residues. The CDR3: CASSLQSTDTQYF. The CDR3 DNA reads TGTGCCAGCAGTTTACAGAGCACAGATACGCAGTATTTT.

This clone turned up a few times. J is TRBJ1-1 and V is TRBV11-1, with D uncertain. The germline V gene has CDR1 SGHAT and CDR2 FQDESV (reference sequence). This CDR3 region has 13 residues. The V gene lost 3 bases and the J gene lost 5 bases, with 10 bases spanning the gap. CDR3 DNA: TGTGCCAGCAGCTTTATGGGCAAAACTGAAGCTTTCTTT. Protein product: CASSFMGKTEAFF.

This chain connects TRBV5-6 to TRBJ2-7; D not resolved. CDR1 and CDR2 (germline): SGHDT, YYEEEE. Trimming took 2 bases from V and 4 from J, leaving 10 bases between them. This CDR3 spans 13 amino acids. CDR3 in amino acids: CASSFVTAYEQYF. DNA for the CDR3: TGTGCCAGCAGCTTCGTTACAGCTTACGAGCAGTACTTC.

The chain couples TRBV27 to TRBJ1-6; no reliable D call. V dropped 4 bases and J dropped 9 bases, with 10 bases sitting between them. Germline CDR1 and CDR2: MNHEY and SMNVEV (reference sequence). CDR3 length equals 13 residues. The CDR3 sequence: CASSWGGGSPLHF. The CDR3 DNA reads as TGTGCCAGCAGTTGGGGAGGTGGTTCACCCCTCCACTTT.

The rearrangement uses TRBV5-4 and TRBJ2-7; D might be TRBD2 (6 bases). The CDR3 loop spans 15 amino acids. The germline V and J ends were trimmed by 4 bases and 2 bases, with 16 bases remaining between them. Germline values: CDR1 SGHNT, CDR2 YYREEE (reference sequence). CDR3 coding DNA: TGTGCCAGCAGCCCGGGGGACTTCCAGACCTACGAGCAGTACTTC. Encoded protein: CASSPGDFQTYEQYF.

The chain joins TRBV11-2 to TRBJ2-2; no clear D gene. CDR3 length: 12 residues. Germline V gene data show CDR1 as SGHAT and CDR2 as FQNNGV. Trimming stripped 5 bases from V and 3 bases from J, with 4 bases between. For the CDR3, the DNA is TGTGCCAGCAGCCTCGACACCGGGGAGCTGTTTTTT. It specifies CASSLDTGELFF.

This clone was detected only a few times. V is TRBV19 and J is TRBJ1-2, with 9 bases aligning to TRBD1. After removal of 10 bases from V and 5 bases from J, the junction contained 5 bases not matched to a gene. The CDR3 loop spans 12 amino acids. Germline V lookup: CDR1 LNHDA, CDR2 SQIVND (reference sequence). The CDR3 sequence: CATDRGKYGYTF. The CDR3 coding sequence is TGTGCCACTGACAGGGGGAAGTATGGCTACACCTTC.

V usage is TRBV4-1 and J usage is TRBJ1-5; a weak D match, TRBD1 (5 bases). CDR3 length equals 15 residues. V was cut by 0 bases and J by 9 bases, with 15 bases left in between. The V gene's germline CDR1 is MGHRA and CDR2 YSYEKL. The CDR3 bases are TGCGCCAGCAGCCAAGAGGAAAAGGGGTTATGGCCCCAGCATTTT. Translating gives CASSQEEKGLWPQHF.

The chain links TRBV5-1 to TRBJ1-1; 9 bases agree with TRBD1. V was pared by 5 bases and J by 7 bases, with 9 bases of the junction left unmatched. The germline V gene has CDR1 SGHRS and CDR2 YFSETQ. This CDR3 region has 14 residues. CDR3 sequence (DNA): TGCGCCAGCAGAAAGGGACAGGGTGTGGATGAAGCTTTCTTT. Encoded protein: CASRKGQGVDEAFF.

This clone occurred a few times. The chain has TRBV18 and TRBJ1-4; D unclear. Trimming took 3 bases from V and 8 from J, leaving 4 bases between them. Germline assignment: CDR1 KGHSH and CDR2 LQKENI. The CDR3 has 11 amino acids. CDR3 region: CASSPGEKLFF. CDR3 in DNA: TGTGCCAGCTCACCGGGCGAAAAACTGTTTTTT. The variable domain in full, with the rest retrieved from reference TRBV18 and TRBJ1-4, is NAGVMQNPRHLVRRRGQEARLRCSPMKGHSHVYWYRQLPEEGLKFMVYLQKENIIDESGMPKERFSAEFPKEGPSILRIQQVVRGDSAAYFCASSPGEKLFFGSGTQLSVL.

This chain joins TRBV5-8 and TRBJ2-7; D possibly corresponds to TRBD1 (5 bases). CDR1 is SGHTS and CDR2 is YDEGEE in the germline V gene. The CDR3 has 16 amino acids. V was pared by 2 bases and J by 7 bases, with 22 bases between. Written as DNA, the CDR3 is TGTGCCAGCAGCTTTACCCCGGCAGGGCTATACGGGGAGCAGTACTTC. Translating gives CASSFTPAGLYGEQYF. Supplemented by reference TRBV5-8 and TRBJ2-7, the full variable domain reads EAGVTQSPTHLIKTRGQQATLRCSPISGHTSVYWYQQALGLGLQFLLWYDEGEERNRGNFPPRFSGRQFPNYSSELNVNALELEDSALYLCASSFTPAGLYGEQYFGPGTRLTVT.

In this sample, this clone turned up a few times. The DNA of the CDR3 is TGTGCCAGCACCTTAGATGGGGAGTGGCCCCAGCATTTT. Its translation: CASTLDGEWPQHF. V gene TRBV6-1 combines with J gene TRBJ1-5, with D hard to call. The CDR3 consists of 13 residues. CDR1 is MNHNS, CDR2 SASEGT, per germline. V lost 7 bases to trimming and J lost 9 bases, with 16 bases between them.

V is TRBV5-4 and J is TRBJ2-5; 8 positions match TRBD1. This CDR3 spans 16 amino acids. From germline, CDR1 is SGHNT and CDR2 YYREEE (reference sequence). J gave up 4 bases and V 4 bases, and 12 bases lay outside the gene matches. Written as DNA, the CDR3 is TGTGCCAGCAGCCAAAGACAGGGGCTAGGAGCAGAGACCCAGTACTTC. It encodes CASSQRQGLGAETQYF.